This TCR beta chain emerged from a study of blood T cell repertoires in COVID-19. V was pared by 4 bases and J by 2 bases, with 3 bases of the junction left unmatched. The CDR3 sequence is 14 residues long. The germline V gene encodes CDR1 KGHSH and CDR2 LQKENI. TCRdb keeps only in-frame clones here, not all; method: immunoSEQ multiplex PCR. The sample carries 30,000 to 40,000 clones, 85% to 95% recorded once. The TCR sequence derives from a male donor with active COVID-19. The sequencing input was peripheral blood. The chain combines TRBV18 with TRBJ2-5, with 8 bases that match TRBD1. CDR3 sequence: CASSRQGTQETQYF. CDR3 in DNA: TGTGCCAGCTCACGACAGGGGACACAAGAGACCCAGTACTTC.